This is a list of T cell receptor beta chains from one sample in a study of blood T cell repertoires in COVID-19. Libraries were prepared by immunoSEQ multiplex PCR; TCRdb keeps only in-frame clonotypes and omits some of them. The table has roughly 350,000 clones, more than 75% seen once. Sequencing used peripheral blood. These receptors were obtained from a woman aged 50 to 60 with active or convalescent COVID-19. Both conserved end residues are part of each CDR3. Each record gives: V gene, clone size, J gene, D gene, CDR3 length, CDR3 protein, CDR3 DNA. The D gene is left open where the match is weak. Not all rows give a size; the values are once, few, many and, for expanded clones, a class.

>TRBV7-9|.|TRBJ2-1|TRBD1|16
CASSLIRTGYDNEQFF
TGTGCCAGCAGCTTAATAAGGACAGGGTACGACAATGAGCAGTTCTTC
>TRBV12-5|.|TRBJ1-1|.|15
CASGLVNGRNTEAFF
TGTGCTAGTGGTTTGGTAAATGGCCGAAACACTGAAGCTTTCTTT
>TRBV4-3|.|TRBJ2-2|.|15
CASSQVTGGAGELFF
TGCGCCAGCAGCCAAGTAACAGGGGGGGCCGGGGAGCTGTTTTTT
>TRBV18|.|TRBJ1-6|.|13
CASSPDMGSPLHF
TGTGCCAGCTCACCAGACATGGGTTCACCCCTCCACTTT
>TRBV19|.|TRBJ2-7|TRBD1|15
CASRQGSGGSYEQYF
TGTGCCAGTAGGCAGGGGTCAGGGGGAAGCTACGAGCAGTACTTC
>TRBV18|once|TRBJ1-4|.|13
CASSPGANEKLFF
TGTGCCAGCTCACCGGGAGCGAATGAAAAACTGTTTTTT
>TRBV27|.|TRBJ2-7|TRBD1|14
CASSLGAQGAEQYF
TGTGCCAGCAGTTTAGGAGCCCAGGGGGCCGAGCAGTACTTC
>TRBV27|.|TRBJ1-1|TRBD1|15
CASSPGTAQNTEAFF
TGTGCCAGCAGTCCTGGGACAGCACAGAACACTGAAGCTTTCTTT
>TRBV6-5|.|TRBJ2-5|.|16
CASSYPYSGGGETQYF
TGTGCCAGCAGTTACCCGTATTCAGGAGGAGGAGAGACCCAGTACTTC
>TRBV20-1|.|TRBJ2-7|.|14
CSASGATTAYEQYF
TGCAGTGCTAGTGGGGCGACAACTGCCTACGAGCAGTACTTC